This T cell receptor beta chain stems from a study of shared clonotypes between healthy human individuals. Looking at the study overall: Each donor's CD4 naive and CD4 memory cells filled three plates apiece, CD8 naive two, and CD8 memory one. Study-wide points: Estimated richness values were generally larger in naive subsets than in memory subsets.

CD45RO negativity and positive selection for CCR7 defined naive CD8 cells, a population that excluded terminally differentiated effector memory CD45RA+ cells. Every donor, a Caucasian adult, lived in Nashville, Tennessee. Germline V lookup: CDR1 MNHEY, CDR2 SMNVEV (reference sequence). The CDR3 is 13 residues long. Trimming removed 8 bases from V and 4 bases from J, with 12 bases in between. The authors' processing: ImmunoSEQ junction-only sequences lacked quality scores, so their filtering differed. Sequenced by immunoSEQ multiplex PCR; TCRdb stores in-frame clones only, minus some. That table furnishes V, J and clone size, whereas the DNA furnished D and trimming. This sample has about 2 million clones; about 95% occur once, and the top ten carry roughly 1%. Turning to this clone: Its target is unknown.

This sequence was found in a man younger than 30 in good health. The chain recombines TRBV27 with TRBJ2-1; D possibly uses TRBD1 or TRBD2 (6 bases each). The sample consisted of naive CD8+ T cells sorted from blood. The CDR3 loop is CASVGGLYNEQFF. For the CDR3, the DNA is TGTGCCAGCGTCGGGGGCCTTTACAATGAGCAGTTCTTC.